The clone carrying this T cell receptor (beta chain) was observed once. What it binds is unknown. CDR1 is MGHRA, CDR2 YSYEKL, per germline. This CDR3 is 16 amino acids long. The ends were cut back, 1 base at V and 4 bases at J, with 16 bases in the middle. 60 Vbeta and 13 Jbeta primers were used in PCR. TCRdb's table, derived via immunoSEQ multiplex PCR, lists solely in-frame clones and lacks some. Found here are roughly 110,000 clones, around 70% of them singletons; the top ten hold roughly 4.2%. These data belong to a study of cytomegalovirus exposure and HLA in healthy donors. General observations from the study: Earlier analysis looked at TCR beta V segments, and most were productive about 90% or about 30% of the time.

The TCR comes from a middle-aged woman in good health and CMV-seropositive. The chain recombines TRBV4-1 with TRBJ2-5, with a tentative D call TRBD2 (6 bases). The material sequenced was PBMCs. The CDR3 DNA reads as TGCGCCAGCAGCCAAGGCGCCGGGAGTTTGGTAGAGACCCAGTACTTC. Translating gives CASSQGAGSLVETQYF.